The entry that follows covers one T cell receptor beta chain sequence. The antigen is not known. The CDR3 spans 15 residues. Trimming stripped 5 bases from V and 2 bases from J, with 16 bases between. Germline CDR1 is PRHDT and CDR2 is FYEKMQ (reference sequence). These data are taken from a study of beta chain features in type 1 diabetes. For the study at large: Age, gender and cell yields were similar between patients and healthy donors. General study results and limits: Patients with Type 1 diabetes showed moderately but significantly shorter TCRB CDR3s in all four CD4+ subsets. Naive, central memory and Treg TCRB repertoires appeared more alike in patients than in healthy donors.

Expressed TCRB transcripts were sequenced after all isolated RNA was converted to cDNA. The table came from immunoSEQ multiplex PCR; TCRdb's copy has only in-frame clones and leaves some out. The sample contains around 500,000 clones, roughly 10% of which appear only once. CD4+ naive, central memory, regulatory and stem cell-like memory subsets were isolated by sorting on CD45RO/CCR7/CD25/CD127/CD95/CD27. This TCR was sampled from a young woman in good health. This chain links TRBV13 with TRBJ2-7; possibly TRBD1 for D (5 bases). The sequenced material came from naive CD4+ T cells from blood. The CDR3 is CASSGGAADTYEQYF. Here the CDR3 DNA reads TGTGCCAGCAGCGGTGGGGCAGCTGACACCTACGAGCAGTACTTC.